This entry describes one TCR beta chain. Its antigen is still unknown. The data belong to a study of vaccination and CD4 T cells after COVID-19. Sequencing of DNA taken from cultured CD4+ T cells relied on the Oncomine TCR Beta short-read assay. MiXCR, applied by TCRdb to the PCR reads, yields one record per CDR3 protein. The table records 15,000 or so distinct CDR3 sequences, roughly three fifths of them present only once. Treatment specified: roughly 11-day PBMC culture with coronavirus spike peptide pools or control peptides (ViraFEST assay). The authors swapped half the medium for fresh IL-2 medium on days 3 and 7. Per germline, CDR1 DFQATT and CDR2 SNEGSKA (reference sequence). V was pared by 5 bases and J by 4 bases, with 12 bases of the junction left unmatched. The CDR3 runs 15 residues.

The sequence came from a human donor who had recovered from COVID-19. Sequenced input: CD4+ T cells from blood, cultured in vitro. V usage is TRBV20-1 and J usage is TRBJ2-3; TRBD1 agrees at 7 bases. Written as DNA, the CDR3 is TGCAGTGCTGGTACGGGACAGCCCCCACCAGATACGCAGTATTTT. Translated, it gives CSAGTGQPPPDTQYF.